This TCR beta chain was retrieved from a study of shared clonotypes between healthy human individuals. To note about this clone: Its cognate antigen is unknown.

Sorted-subset replicate PCR reactions contained 200 to 250 ng DNA, corresponding to some 29,000 T cell genomes. TCRdb keeps only in-frame clones here, not all; method: immunoSEQ multiplex PCR. Of fewer than 3 million clones listed, 85% to 95% are singletons. Study-level points and caveats: At large depth, rarefaction still showed sorted-subset sequencing to be incomplete.

Germline V gene data show CDR1 as SGHDT and CDR2 as YYEEEE. V lost 4 bases, J lost 4 bases, and 16 bases stayed unmatched. The CDR3 spans 17 residues. The TCR sequence derives from a man in his late teens or twenties in good health. Some clones in this sample may be carry-over from other donors' samples. Sequenced material: naive CD4+ T cells from PBMCs. As to subset: CD45RA+ positively selected. The chain uses TRBV5-6 and TRBJ2-7; 8 nucleotides match TRBD1. The CDR3 loop is CASSPVLRQGARYEQYF. For the CDR3, the DNA is TGTGCCAGCAGCCCCGTCCTTCGGCAGGGGGCTAGGTACGAGCAGTACTTC.